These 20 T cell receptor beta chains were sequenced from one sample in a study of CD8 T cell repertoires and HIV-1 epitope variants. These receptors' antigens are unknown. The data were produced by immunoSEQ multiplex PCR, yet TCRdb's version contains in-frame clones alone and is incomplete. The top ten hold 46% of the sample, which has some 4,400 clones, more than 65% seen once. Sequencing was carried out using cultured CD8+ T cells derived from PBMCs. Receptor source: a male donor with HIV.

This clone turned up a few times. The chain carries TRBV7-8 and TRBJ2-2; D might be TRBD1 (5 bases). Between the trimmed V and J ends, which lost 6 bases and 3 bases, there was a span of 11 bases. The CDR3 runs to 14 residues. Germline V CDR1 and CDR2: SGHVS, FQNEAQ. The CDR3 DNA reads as TGTGCCAGCAGTTCTAGGGGTGACACCGGGGAGCTGTTTTTT. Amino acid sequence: CASSSRGDTGELFF.

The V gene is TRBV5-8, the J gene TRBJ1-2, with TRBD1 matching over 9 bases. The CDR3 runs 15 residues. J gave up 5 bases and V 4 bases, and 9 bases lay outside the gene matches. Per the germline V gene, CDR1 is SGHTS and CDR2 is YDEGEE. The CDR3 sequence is CASSLGQGIPYGYTF. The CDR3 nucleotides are TGTGCCAGCAGCCTGGGACAGGGAATTCCTTATGGCTACACCTTC.

The CDR3 DNA is TGTGCCAGCAGCTTGGGGGTGAGCACAGATACGCAGTATTTT. This sequence encodes CASSLGVSTDTQYF. The chain combines TRBV5-8 with TRBJ2-3; D gene unclear. Germline loops: CDR1 SGHTS, CDR2 YDEGEE. Trimming left V 0 bases short and J 0 bases short, with 5 bases between. This CDR3 has 14 amino acids.

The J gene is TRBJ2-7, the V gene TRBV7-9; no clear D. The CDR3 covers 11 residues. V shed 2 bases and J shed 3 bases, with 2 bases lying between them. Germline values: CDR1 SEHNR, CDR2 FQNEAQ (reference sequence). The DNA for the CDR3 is TGTGCCAGCAGCTTACTCTACGAGCAGTACTTC. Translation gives CASSLLYEQYF.

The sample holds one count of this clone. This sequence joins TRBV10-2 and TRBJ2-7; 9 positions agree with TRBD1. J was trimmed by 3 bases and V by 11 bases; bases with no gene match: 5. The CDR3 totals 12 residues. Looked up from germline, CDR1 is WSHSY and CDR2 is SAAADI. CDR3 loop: CACQGQGYEQYF. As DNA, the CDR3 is TGCGCCTGTCAGGGACAGGGCTACGAGCAGTACTTC.

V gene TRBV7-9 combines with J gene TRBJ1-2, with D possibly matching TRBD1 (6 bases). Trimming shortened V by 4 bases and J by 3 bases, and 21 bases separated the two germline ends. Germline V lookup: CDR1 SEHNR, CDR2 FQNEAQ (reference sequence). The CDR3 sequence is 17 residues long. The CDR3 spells CASSSTTGRGVYYGYTF. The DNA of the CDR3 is TGTGCCAGCAGCTCTACCACAGGGAGGGGGGTCTACTATGGCTACACCTTC.

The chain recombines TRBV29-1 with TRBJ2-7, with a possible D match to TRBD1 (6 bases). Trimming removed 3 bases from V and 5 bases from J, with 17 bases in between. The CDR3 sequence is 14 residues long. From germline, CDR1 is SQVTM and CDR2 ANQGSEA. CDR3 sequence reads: CSVEGQPNGDEQYF. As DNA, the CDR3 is TGCAGCGTTGAGGGACAACCGAACGGGGACGAGCAGTACTTC.

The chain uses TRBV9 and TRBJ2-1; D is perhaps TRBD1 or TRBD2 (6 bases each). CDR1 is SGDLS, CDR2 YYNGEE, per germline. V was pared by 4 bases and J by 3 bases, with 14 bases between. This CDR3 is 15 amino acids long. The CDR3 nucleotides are TGTGCCAGCAGCCCCACGGGGGCCGACTACAATGAGCAGTTCTTC. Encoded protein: CASSPTGADYNEQFF.

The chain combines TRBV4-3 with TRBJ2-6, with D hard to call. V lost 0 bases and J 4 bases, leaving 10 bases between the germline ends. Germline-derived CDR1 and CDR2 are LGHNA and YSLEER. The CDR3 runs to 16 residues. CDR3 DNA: TGCGCCAGCAGCCAAGATTGGCAGGCCGGGGCCAACGTCCTGACTTTC. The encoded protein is CASSQDWQAGANVLTF.

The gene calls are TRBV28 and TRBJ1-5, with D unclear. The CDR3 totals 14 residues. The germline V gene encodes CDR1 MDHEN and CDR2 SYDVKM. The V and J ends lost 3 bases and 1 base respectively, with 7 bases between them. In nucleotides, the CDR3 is TGTGCCAGCAGTTTCCCCCCCAGCAATCAGCCCCAGCATTTT. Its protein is CASSFPPSNQPQHF.

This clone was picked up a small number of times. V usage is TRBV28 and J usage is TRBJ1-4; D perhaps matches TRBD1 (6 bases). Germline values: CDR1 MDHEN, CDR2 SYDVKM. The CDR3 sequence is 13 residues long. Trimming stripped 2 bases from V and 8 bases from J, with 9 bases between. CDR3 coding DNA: TGTGCCAGCAGTTTACCCACAGGGGAAAAACTGTTTTTT. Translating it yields CASSLPTGEKLFF. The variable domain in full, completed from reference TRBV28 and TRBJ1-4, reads DVKVTQSSRYLVKRTGEKVFLECVQDMDHENMFWYRQDPGLGLRLIYFSYDVKMKEKGDIPEGYSVSREKKERFSLILESASTNQTSMYLCASSLPTGEKLFFGSGTQLSVL.

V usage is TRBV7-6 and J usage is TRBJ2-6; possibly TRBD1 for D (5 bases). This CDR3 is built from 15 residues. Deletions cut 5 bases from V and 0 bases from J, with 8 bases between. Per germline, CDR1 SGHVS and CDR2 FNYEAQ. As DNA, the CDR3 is TGTGCCAGCAGCCCAGGGCCCTCTGGGGCCAACGTCCTGACTTTC. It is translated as CASSPGPSGANVLTF.

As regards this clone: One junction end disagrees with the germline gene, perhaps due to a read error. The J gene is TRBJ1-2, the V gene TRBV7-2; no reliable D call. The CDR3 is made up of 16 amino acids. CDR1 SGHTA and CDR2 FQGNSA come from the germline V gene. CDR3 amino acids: CASSQDPVELDYGYTF. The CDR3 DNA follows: TGCGCCAGCAGCCAAGATCCCGTCGAACTCGACTATGGCTACACCTTC. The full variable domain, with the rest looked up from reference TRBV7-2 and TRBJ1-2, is GAGVSQSPSNKVTEKGKDVELRCDPISGHTALYWYRQSLGQGLEFLIYFQGNSAPDKSGLPSDRFSAERTGGSVSTLTIQRTQQEDSAVYLCASSQDPVELDYGYTFGSGTRLTVV.

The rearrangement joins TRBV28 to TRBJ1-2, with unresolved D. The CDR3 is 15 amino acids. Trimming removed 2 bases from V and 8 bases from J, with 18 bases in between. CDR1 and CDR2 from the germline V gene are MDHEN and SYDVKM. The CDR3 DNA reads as TGTGCCAGCAGTTTAGAAGGGTACCCACTTTGGGGCTACACCTTC. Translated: CASSLEGYPLWGYTF.

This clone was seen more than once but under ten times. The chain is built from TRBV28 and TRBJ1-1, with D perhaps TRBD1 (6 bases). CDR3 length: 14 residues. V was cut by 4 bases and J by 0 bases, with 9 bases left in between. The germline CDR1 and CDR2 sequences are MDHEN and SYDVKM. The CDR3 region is CASSSGQLNTEAFF. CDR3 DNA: TGTGCCAGCAGTTCCGGACAGCTGAACACTGAAGCTTTCTTT.

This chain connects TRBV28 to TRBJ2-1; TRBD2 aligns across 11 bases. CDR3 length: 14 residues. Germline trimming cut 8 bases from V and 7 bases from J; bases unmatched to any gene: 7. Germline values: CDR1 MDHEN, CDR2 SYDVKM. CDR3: CASHSGGAANEQFF. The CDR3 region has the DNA TGTGCCAGCCATAGCGGGGGGGCCGCGAATGAGCAGTTCTTC. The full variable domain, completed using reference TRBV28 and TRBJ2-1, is DVKVTQSSRYLVKRTGEKVFLECVQDMDHENMFWYRQDPGLGLRLIYFSYDVKMKEKGDIPEGYSVSREKKERFSLILESASTNQTSMYLCASHSGGAANEQFFGPGTRLTVL.

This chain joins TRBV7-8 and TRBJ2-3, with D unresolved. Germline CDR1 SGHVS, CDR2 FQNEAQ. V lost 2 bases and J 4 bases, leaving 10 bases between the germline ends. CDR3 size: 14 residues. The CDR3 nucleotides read TGTGCCAGCAGCTTACCGGGTCCCGCAGATACGCAGTATTTT. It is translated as CASSLPGPADTQYF.

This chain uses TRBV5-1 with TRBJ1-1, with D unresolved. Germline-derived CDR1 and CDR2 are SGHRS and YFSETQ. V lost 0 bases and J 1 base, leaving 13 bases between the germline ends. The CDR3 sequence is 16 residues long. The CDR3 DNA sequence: TGCGCCAGCAGCTTGGCCTTCTCTGGGTCGAACACTGAAGCTTTCTTT. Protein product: CASSLAFSGSNTEAFF.

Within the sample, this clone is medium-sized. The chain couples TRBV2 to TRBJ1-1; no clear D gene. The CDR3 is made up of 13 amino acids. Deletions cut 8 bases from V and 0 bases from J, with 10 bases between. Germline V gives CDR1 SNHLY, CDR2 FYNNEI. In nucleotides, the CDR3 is TGTGCCAGCCGTGGAATTATGAACACTGAAGCTTTCTTT. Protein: CASRGIMNTEAFF. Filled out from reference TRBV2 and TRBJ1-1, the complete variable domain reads EPEVTQTPSHQVTQMGQEVILRCVPISNHLYFYWYRQILGQKVEFLVSFYNNEISEKSEIFDDQFSVERPDGSNFTLKIRSTKLEDSAMYFCASRGIMNTEAFFGQGTRLTVV.

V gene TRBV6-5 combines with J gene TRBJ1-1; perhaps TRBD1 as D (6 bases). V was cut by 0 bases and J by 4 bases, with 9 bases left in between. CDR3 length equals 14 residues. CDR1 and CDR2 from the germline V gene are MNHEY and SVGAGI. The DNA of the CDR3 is TGTGCCAGCAGTTACTCCGGGGGCAGCACTGAAGCTTTCTTT. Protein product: CASSYSGGSTEAFF.